This T cell receptor (beta chain) was captured in a study of cytomegalovirus exposure and HLA in healthy donors. Overall study context: Earlier work reported around 110 million unique TCR beta sequences from 150 million to 200 million T cells. Study results and caveats: A cluster of highly shared sequence variants was likely a sequencing artifact.

This clone was counted only a few times. The antigen remains undetermined. PCR amplification relied on 60 Vbeta primers (plus 13 Jbeta primers). Only in-frame clones appear in the TCRdb table, and some are missing; sequencing was by immunoSEQ multiplex PCR. This repertoire shows some 180,000 clones, 9.5% to 15% found once; its top ten account for under 10%. Sequenced: PBMCs. The receptor was derived from a man over 45 in good health and CMV-seropositive.

DNA for the CDR3: TGTGCCAGCATTCCGGACAGGGGGAACACTGAAGCTTTCTTT. This encodes CASIPDRGNTEAFF. The chain employs TRBV6-5 and TRBJ1-1; 9 bases align to TRBD1. The germline CDR1 and CDR2 sequences are MNHEY and SVGAGI. This CDR3 has 14 residues. V gave up 7 bases and J gave up 1 base; unmatched junction bases: 4.